Listed below are T cell receptor beta chains from one sample, sequenced in a study of PD-1 blockade in mismatch repair-deficient tumors. Clones were read by immunoSEQ multiplex PCR, and TCRdb kept only the in-frame ones, dropping some. The sample carries tens of thousands of clones, around 73% recorded once. The material was peripheral blood, obtained 2 weeks after starting pembrolizumab. These receptor sequences come from an adult with mismatch repair-deficient cancer. Both conserved end residues are part of each CDR3. Each record gives: V gene, D gene, J gene, CDR3 protein. A D gene is named only where the DNA matches it firmly.

TRBV6-6,TRBD2,TRBJ2-7,CASSSTSGGLRNEQYF
TRBV9,TRBD2,TRBJ2-3,CASSGGTRAPDTQYF
TRBV18,TRBD2,TRBJ2-1,CASSPPLAGGPFYNEQFF
TRBV11-2,TRBD1,TRBJ2-3,CASSPPGQGSTDTQYF
TRBV27,.,TRBJ1-1,CASSLMGLSEAFF
TRBV4-1,.,TRBJ2-1,CASSQDQPRLGEQFF
TRBV30,TRBD1,TRBJ1-5,CAWSSTGIGQPQHF
TRBV6-6,.,TRBJ1-1,CASSISRAEAFF
TRBV5-1,TRBD1,TRBJ1-2,CASTLVGTGGDGYTF
TRBV7-2,.,TRBJ1-1,CASSLEQKKAFF
TRBV2,.,TRBJ1-5,CASSGGPPGDQPQHF
TRBV19,.,TRBJ2-1,CASSRSGLNEQFF
TRBV9,.,TRBJ2-2,CASSVNRGGDTGELFF
TRBV28,.,TRBJ2-2,CASSLSASRAGELFF
TRBV4-2,.,TRBJ2-7,CASSQDISGTVSYEQYF
TRBV10-3,TRBD1,TRBJ1-3,CAISETDRSSGNTIYF
TRBV5-1,.,TRBJ2-3,CASSATPGADTQYF
TRBV7-8,.,TRBJ1-5,CASSPGDIHSNQPQHF
TRBV7-6,.,TRBJ2-7,CASSLQQNYEQYF
TRBV27,TRBD1,TRBJ1-5,CATTETGGRNQPQHF
TRBV5-6,.,TRBJ2-5,CASSFSGSETQYF
TRBV30,.,TRBJ2-7,CAWSPKGIYYEQYF
TRBV12-5,TRBD1,TRBJ2-6,CASGPPRGSGANVLTF
TRBV2,.,TRBJ1-3,CASSVLAGTGNTIYF
TRBV30,.,TRBJ2-2,CAWGTREHTGELFF
TRBV11-3,.,TRBJ1-3,CASSPGNSGNTIYF
TRBV11-1,TRBD2,TRBJ2-1,CASILTSGSHNEQFF
TRBV5-4,.,TRBJ2-7,CASSLAADIKVDEQYF